These 26 T cell receptor beta chains were all obtained from the same sample, sequenced in a study of identical twins. From the 5' RACE reads, TCRdb called clonotypes with MiXCR, one entry per CDR3 protein. This table has about 1.7 million distinct CDR3 sequences, around a third appearing once. Sequencing was done on a sample of cord blood. The receptors originated from a newborn girl in good health.

As regards this clonotype: Relative to the germline gene, one junction end is altered; a read error may explain this. The J gene is TRBJ2-1, the V gene TRBV7-2; possibly TRBD2 for D (6 bases). The CDR3 totals 20 residues. Per the germline V gene, CDR1 is SGHTA and CDR2 is FQGNSA. The CDR3 is CASSLDYFLHVTSSYSEQFF. CDR3 nucleotides: TGTGCCAGCAGCTTAGACTATTTTCTGCATGTTACTAGCTCCTACAGTGAGCAGTTCTTC.

A few counts support this clonotype. The V call is TRBV10-3, the J call TRBJ1-2; no reliable D call. CDR1 and CDR2 from the germline V gene are ENHRY and SYGVKD. Deletions cut 7 bases from V and 3 bases from J, with 15 bases between. The CDR3 is 14 amino acids. DNA of the CDR3: TGTGCCATCAACATGTTTGGGTCCCACTATGGCTACACCTTC. This gives the protein CAINMFGSHYGYTF.

This clonotype was counted a few times. This rearrangement joins TRBV5-1 to TRBJ1-5; D is uncertain. This CDR3 contains 13 residues. Looked up from germline, CDR1 is SGHRS and CDR2 is YFSETQ. V lost 0 bases and J 7 bases, leaving 8 bases between the germline ends. The chain's CDR3 is CASSLEAGQPQHF. CDR3 bases: TGCGCCAGCAGCTTGGAGGCGGGGCAGCCCCAGCATTTT.

In regard to this clonotype: This sequence may be a read error, since a much larger clone differs from it by one base. V usage is TRBV3-1 and J usage is TRBJ1-5; TRBD1 matches at 10 bases. Germline CDR1 LGHDT, CDR2 YNNKEL (reference sequence). V lost 3 bases to trimming and J lost 2 bases; unmatched junction nucleotides: 1. The CDR3 extends over 15 amino acids. CDR3 bases: TGTGCCAGCAGCCACGGGACAGGGGGCAATCAGCCCCAGCATTTT. Translated: CASSHGTGGNQPQHF.

J is TRBJ2-1 and V is TRBV20-1; perhaps TRBD2 as D (6 bases). The germline V gene has CDR1 DFQATT and CDR2 SNEGSKA (reference sequence). V was shortened by 0 bases and J by 2 bases, with 17 bases between the two germline ends. The CDR3 is 17 amino acids. The CDR3 DNA is TGCAGTGCTAGAGATCTGGGGGGAGTGCTAGCCTACAATGAGCAGTTCTTC. Protein: CSARDLGGVLAYNEQFF.

The chain recombines TRBV5-1 with TRBJ2-1, with D perhaps TRBD1 or TRBD2 (5 bases each). The germline V gene encodes CDR1 SGHRS and CDR2 YFSETQ. The CDR3 consists of 14 residues. V was clipped by 1 base and J by 6 bases, with 11 bases between them. The CDR3 reads CASSLYQGANEQFF. The CDR3 DNA reads as TGCGCCAGCAGCTTGTATCAGGGAGCCAATGAGCAGTTCTTC.

CDR3 residues: CASPDSGSYEQYF. Here the CDR3 DNA reads TGTGCCAGCCCGGACTCCGGCTCCTACGAGCAGTACTTC. This chain uses TRBV2 with TRBJ2-7; weak D call: TRBD2 (5 bases). Germline CDR1 and CDR2: SNHLY and FYNNEI. This CDR3 spans 13 amino acids. The germline V and J ends were trimmed by 8 bases and 0 bases, with 11 bases remaining between them.

The genes are TRBV11-3 and TRBJ2-5; D is uncertain. CDR1 is SGHNT, CDR2 YENEEA, per germline. The ends were cut back, 4 bases at V and 6 bases at J, with 12 bases in the middle. This CDR3 has 13 amino acids. The CDR3 bases are TGTGCCAGCAGCTCCCAAGTGGAAAAGACCCAGTACTTC. As protein: CASSSQVEKTQYF.

The rearrangement uses TRBV5-1 and TRBJ2-3, with 8 bases that match TRBD1. The CDR3 spans 16 residues. J was trimmed by 0 bases and V by 5 bases; bases with no gene match: 8. The germline V gene has CDR1 SGHRS and CDR2 YFSETQ. The CDR3 sequence is CASRRQGATSTDTQYF. CDR3 in DNA: TGCGCCAGCAGACGGCAGGGGGCCACTAGCACAGATACGCAGTATTTT.

The chain couples TRBV2 to TRBJ2-1; 8 bases agree with TRBD2. Looked up from germline, CDR1 is SNHLY and CDR2 is FYNNEI. This CDR3 comprises 13 residues. V gave up 6 bases and J gave up 5 bases; unmatched junction bases: 3. The CDR3: CASRLAANNEQFF. In DNA form, the CDR3 reads TGTGCCAGCAGACTAGCGGCTAACAATGAGCAGTTCTTC.

The rearrangement uses TRBV12-3 or TRBV12-4 and TRBJ2-3, with TRBD2 identical over 10 bases. V was pared by 6 bases and J by 4 bases, with 10 bases of the junction left unmatched. The CDR3 covers 16 residues. The CDR3 here is CASRGFTSGVPDTQYF. The CDR3, as DNA: TGTGCCAGCAGGGGCTTCACTAGCGGGGTTCCAGATACGCAGTATTTT.

The table lists this clonotype with a few counts. V and J are TRBV11-3 and TRBJ2-1, with D perhaps matching TRBD1 or TRBD2 (7 bases each). Trimming shortened V by 2 bases and J by 6 bases, and 17 bases separated the two germline ends. The length of the CDR3 is 16 residues. CDR1 SGHNT and CDR2 YENEEA come from the germline V gene. CDR3 DNA: TGTGCCAGCAGCTTACCCGGGTCAGGGGGGGCCAATGAGCAGTTCTTC. It encodes CASSLPGSGGANEQFF.

This chain uses TRBV28 with TRBJ1-1; no reliable D call. Per the germline V gene, CDR1 is MDHEN and CDR2 is SYDVKM. CDR3 size: 13 residues. The germline V and J ends were trimmed by 10 bases and 0 bases, with 12 bases remaining between them. The CDR3 spells CATFLPLNTEAFF. CDR3 nucleotide sequence: TGTGCCACCTTTCTCCCCTTGAACACTGAAGCTTTCTTT.

This clonotype has more than one count but fewer than ten. A junction end diverges from the germline sequence, so it may reflect a read error. The chain joins TRBV6-1 to TRBJ1-2; 8 bases align to TRBD1. The CDR3 consists of 16 residues. Per germline, CDR1 MNHNS and CDR2 SASEGT. For the CDR3, the DNA is TGTGCCAGCAGTGAATCTCGGCCAGGGGGCGGCTATGGCTGCACCTTC. Translation: CASSESRPGGGYGCTF.

This clonotype came up a few times. The chain is built from TRBV20-1 and TRBJ2-1; D gene unclear. The germline V and J ends were trimmed by 1 base and 2 bases, with 6 bases remaining between them. The CDR3 is 13 amino acids. Germline values: CDR1 DFQATT, CDR2 SNEGSKA (reference sequence). CDR3 nucleotides: TGCAGTGCTAGAGCCCTACCCTACAATGAGCAGTTCTTC. It yields the protein CSARALPYNEQFF.

This clonotype has more than one count but fewer than ten. The CDR3 region is CASSQASGGVRDTQYF. CDR3 bases: TGTGCCAGCAGCCAAGCTAGCGGGGGGGTGAGAGATACGCAGTATTTT. The chain employs TRBV3-1 and TRBJ2-3; 12 nucleotides agree with TRBD2. Germline V lookup: CDR1 LGHDT, CDR2 YNNKEL (reference sequence). J gave up 5 bases and V 1 base, and 4 bases lay outside the gene matches. The CDR3 runs to 16 residues.

The J gene is TRBJ2-2, the V gene TRBV28, with 7 bases fitting TRBD1. Germline assignment: CDR1 MDHEN and CDR2 SYDVKM. The CDR3 has 16 amino acids. The V gene end was trimmed by 4 bases and the J gene end by 0 bases; junction bases not matched to a gene: 5. The DNA of the CDR3 is TGTGCCAGCAGTTCTCCCCAGGGGGCGAACACCGGGGAGCTGTTTTTT. Translation gives CASSSPQGANTGELFF.

The sample holds one count of this clonotype. V gene TRBV6-1 combines with J gene TRBJ1-5, with TRBD1 identical over 8 bases. V was clipped by 6 bases and J by 2 bases; unmatched bases: 9. This CDR3 has 16 residues. Germline V gene sequence: CDR1 MNHNS, CDR2 SASEGT. The CDR3 DNA sequence: TGTGCCAGCAGACGGGACCAGGGGGCCGGCAATCAGCCCCAGCATTTT. Translation: CASRRDQGAGNQPQHF.

This clonotype was seen once. J is TRBJ2-4 and V is TRBV6-5; 13 bases map to TRBD2. The ends lost 2 bases at V and 13 bases at J; junction bases unmatched: 8. The germline V gene has CDR1 MNHEY and CDR2 SVGAGI. This CDR3 comprises 15 residues. The CDR3 coding sequence is TGTGCCAGCAGTTACGGACTAGCGGGAGTAGGTGAGCAGTACTTC. Its protein is CASSYGLAGVGEQYF.

For the CDR3, the DNA is TGCGCCAGCAGCGTACTAGTGATCGGGCATAACGCGCAGTATTTT. Translation gives CASSVLVIGHNAQYF. This chain connects TRBV4-1 to TRBJ2-3; D possibly corresponds to TRBD2 (5 bases). CDR3 length equals 15 residues. Germline V CDR1 and CDR2: MGHRA, YSYEKL. Between the trimmed V and J ends, which lost 5 bases and 10 bases, there was a span of 22 bases.

This clonotype has only a few counts. The CDR3 coding sequence is TGTGCCAGCAGTGAAAGGACAGAGGCGTACGAGCAGTACTTC. It encodes CASSERTEAYEQYF. The chain has TRBV27 and TRBJ2-4, with D possibly TRBD1 on 6 matching bases. Gene TRBJ2-7 matches the end of the DNA better, so the J call may be wrong. Germline CDR1 is MNHEY and CDR2 is SMNVEV (reference sequence). CDR3 length: 14 residues.

This clonotype was seen more than once but under ten times. This sequence joins TRBV6-1 and TRBJ2-1; D ambiguous. V lost 4 bases to trimming and J lost 5 bases, with 9 bases between them. Germline V gene lookup returns CDR1 MNHNS and CDR2 SASEGT. There are 13 residues in the CDR3. In DNA, the CDR3 is TGTGCCAGCAGTGGCCGGGCCAACAATGAGCAGTTCTTC. It yields the protein CASSGRANNEQFF.

This clonotype was detected a few times. V usage is TRBV10-3 and J usage is TRBJ2-1; D is undetermined. Trimming cost V 6 bases and J 4 bases, with 7 bases left between them. In germline, CDR1 is ENHRY, CDR2 SYGVKD. The CDR3 has 12 amino acids. The CDR3 reads CAISGRYNEQFF. The CDR3, as DNA: TGTGCCATCAGCGGCAGATACAATGAGCAGTTCTTC.

This clonotype was observed a handful of times. This chain joins TRBV12-3 or TRBV12-4 and TRBJ2-7; D gene uncertain. The length of the CDR3 is 12 residues. The V and J ends lost 6 bases and 2 bases respectively, with 8 bases between them. This chain's CDR3 is CASSTSAYEQYF. As DNA, the CDR3 is TGTGCCAGCAGCACCTCAGCCTACGAGCAGTACTTC.

The chain couples TRBV20-1 to TRBJ1-4; D is uncertain. This CDR3 has 14 residues. Germline loops: CDR1 DFQATT, CDR2 SNEGSKA (reference sequence). With 6 bases removed from V and 7 bases from J, the gap between germline ends came to 18 bases. The CDR3 nucleotides read TGCAGTGCCCCTGATCTTAGTCGGCTTGAAAAACTGTTTTTT. Its protein is CSAPDLSRLEKLFF.

V and J are TRBV5-1 and TRBJ2-3, with TRBD1 matching 9 bases. The junction had 6 bases not matched to a gene; V was cut back by 7 bases and J by 3 bases. Germline V gene sequence: CDR1 SGHRS, CDR2 YFSETQ. The CDR3 is 14 residues long. In DNA form, the CDR3 reads TGCGCCAGCGCTCCGGGACAGGGAACAGATACGCAGTATTTT. This encodes CASAPGQGTDTQYF.